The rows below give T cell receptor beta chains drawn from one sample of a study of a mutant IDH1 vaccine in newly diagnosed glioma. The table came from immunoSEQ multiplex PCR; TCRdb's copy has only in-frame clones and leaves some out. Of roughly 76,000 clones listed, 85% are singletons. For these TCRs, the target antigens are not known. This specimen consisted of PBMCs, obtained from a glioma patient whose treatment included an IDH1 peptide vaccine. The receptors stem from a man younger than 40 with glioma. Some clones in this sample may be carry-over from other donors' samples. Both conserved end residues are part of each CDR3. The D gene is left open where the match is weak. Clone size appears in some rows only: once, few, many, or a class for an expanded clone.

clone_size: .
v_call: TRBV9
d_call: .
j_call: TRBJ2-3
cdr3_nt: TGTGCCAGCAGCAAAAGGACTTACACAGATACGCAGTATTTT
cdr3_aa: CASSKRTYTDTQYF

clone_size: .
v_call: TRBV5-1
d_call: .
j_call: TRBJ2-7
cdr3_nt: TGCGCCAGCAGCAGGGACGGAACCTACGAGCAGTACTTC
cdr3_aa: CASSRDGTYEQYF

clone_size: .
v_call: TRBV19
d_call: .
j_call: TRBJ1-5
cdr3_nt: TGTGCCAGTAGTATGACAGACCGCTATAGCAATCAGCCCCAGCATTTT
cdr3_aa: CASSMTDRYSNQPQHF

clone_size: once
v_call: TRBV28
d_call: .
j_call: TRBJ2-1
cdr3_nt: TGTGCCAGCAGTCGGAGGGGGGGTCTTGCTGAGCAGTTCTTC
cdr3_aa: CASSRRGGLAEQFF

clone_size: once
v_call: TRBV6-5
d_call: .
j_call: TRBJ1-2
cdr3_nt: TGTGCCAGCAGTTACTCAAGCACCTCTAACTATGGCTACACCTTC
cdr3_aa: CASSYSSTSNYGYTF

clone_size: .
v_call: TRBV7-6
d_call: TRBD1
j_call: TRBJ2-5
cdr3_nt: TGTGCCAGCAGCTTACCCGGGACAGGAGCAACCCAGTACTTC
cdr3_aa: CASSLPGTGATQYF

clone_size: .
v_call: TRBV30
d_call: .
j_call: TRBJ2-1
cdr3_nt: TGTGCCTGGAGTGGACAGTTGGTTGAGCAGTTCTTC
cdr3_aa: CAWSGQLVEQFF

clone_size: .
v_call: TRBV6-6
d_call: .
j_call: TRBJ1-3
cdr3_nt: TGTGCCAGCAGTTACTCAACGCAAGGAAACACCATATATTTT
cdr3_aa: CASSYSTQGNTIYF

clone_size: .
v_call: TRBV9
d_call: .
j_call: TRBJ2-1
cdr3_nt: TGTGCCAGCAGCGTAGCAATGAGGGGTCCTGAGCAGTTCTTC
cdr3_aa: CASSVAMRGPEQFF

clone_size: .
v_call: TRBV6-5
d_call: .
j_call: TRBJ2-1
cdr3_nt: TGTGCCAGCAGTTTCTCTAGGGGTATTAAGTACAATGAGCAGTTCTTC
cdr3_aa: CASSFSRGIKYNEQFF

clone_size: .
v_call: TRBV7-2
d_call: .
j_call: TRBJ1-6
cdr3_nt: TGTGCCAGCAGCACGCCTCAGAGCTCCTATAATTCACCCCTCCACTTT
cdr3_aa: CASSTPQSSYNSPLHF

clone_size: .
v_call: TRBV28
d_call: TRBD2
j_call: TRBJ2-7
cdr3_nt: TGTGCCAGCAGTTTTATAGCGGGAGCTCTCATCGAGCAGTACTTC
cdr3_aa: CASSFIAGALIEQYF

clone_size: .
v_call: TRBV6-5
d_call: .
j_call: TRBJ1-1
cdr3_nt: TGTGCCAGCAGTTCCCGGGGGCCGAACACTGAAGCTTTCTTT
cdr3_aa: CASSSRGPNTEAFF

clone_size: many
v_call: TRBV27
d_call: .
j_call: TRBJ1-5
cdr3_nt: TGTGCCAGCAGTTTATCAGGCGGGTATCAGCCCCAGCATTTT
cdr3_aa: CASSLSGGYQPQHF

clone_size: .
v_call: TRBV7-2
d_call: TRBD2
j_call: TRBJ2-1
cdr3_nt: TGTGCCAGCAGCTTAGAAGGGTCTTCTAGCGGGTCCTACAATGAGCAGTTCTTC
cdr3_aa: CASSLEGSSSGSYNEQFF

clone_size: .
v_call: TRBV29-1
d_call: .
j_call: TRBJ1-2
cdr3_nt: TGCAGCGTTTCGATATGCTACACCTTC
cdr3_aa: CSVSICYTF

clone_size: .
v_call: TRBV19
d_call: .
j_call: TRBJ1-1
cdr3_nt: TGTGCCAGTAGTATGACCCCGAGAAAGACTGAAGCTTTCTTT
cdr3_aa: CASSMTPRKTEAFF

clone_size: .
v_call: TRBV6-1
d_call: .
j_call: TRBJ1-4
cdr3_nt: TGTGCCAGCAGTTCTGCGCCGGAGGTTGGAAAACTGTTTTTT
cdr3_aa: CASSSAPEVGKLFF

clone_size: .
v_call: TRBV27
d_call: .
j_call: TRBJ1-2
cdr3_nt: TGTGCCAGCAGTCCGTTACAGGGTGGAGAGGATTATGGCTACACCTTC
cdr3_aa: CASSPLQGGEDYGYTF

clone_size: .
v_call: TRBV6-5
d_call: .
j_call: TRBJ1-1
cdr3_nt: TGTGCCAGCAGTTACCGGGGCGCTGAAGCTTTCTTT
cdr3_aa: CASSYRGAEAFF

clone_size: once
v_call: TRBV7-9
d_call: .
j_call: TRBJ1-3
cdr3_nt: TGTGCCAGCAGCCCGCCAACCGGGACTTCCATATATTTT
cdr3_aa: CASSPPTGTSIYF

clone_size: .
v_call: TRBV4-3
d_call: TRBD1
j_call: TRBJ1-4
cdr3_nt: TGCGCCAGCAGCCAGTCCGGGACAGGGAATGAAAAACTGTTTTTT
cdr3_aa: CASSQSGTGNEKLFF

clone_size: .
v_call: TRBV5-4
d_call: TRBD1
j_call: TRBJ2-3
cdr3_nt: TGTGCCAGCAGCCCACTAAGGGGTCAGGGGGCCAACACAGATACGCAGTATTTT
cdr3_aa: CASSPLRGQGANTDTQYF

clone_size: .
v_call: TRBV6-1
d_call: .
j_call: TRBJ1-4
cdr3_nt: TGTGCCAGCAGTGAAGCTTGGGCAGGGAATGAAAAACTGTTTTTT
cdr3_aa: CASSEAWAGNEKLFF

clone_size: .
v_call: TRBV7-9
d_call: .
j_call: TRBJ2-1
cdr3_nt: TGTGCCAGCAGCGGGTGGGAGCGTGGTGAGCAGTTCTTC
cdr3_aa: CASSGWERGEQFF

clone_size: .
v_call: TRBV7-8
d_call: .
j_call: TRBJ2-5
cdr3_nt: TGTGCCAGCACCTCGGGGGCCTCTGGGGAGACCCAGTACTTC
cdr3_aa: CASTSGASGETQYF

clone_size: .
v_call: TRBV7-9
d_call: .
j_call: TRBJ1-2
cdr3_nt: TGTGCCAGCAGCCGCTCTTTGGGAAACTATGGCTACACCTTC
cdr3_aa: CASSRSLGNYGYTF

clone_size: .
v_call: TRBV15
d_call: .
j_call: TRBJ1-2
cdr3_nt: TGTGCCACCAGCGAAAGAGGGTGGGGTTCCGACGGCTATGGCTACACCTTC
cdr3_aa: CATSERGWGSDGYGYTF

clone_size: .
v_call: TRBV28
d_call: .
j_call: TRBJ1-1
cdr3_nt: TGTGCCAGCAGTTCGGACGGATTGAACACTGAAGCTTTCTTT
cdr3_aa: CASSSDGLNTEAFF

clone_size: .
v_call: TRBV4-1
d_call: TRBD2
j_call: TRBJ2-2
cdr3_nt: TGCGCCAGCAGCCAAGAAGTGGCGGGGGGGCCGACCGGGGAGCTGTTTTTT
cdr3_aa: CASSQEVAGGPTGELFF

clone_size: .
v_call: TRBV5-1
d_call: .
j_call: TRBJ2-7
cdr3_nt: TGCGCCAGCAGCTTGCATATGGGCTTGGGCTACGAGCAGTACTTC
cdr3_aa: CASSLHMGLGYEQYF

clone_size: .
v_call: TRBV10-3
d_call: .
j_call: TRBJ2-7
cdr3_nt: TGTGCCATCAGCGGGGGGACGCCGTCAGGGGAGGGCGAGCAGTACTTC
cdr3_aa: CAISGGTPSGEGEQYF

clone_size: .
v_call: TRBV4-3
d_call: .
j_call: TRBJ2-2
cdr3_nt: TGCGCCAGCAGCCAAGAAGAAGAGGGCACCGGGGAGCTGTTTTTT
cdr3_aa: CASSQEEEGTGELFF

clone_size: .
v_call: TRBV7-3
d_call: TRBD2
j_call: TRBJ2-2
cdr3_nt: TGTGCCAGCAGCTTAATGCCGCGGGGGGACACCGGGGAGCTGTTTTTT
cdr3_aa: CASSLMPRGDTGELFF

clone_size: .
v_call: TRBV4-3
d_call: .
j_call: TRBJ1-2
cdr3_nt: TGCGCCAGCAGCCCCCGGGCAGGTTACGGCTACACCTTC
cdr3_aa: CASSPRAGYGYTF

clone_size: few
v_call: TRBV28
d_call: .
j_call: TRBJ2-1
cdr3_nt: TGTGCCAGCAGTTTGACTATAGCATGGCGGGACGATTTAGTAGGAGCTTACAATGAGCAGTTCTTC
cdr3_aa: CASSLTIAWRDDLVGAYNEQFF

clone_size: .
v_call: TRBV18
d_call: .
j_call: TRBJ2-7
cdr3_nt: TGTGCCAGCTCACCCGGACCAGGGGCCTTTGAAATCATGTACTTC
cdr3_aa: CASSPGPGAFEIMYF